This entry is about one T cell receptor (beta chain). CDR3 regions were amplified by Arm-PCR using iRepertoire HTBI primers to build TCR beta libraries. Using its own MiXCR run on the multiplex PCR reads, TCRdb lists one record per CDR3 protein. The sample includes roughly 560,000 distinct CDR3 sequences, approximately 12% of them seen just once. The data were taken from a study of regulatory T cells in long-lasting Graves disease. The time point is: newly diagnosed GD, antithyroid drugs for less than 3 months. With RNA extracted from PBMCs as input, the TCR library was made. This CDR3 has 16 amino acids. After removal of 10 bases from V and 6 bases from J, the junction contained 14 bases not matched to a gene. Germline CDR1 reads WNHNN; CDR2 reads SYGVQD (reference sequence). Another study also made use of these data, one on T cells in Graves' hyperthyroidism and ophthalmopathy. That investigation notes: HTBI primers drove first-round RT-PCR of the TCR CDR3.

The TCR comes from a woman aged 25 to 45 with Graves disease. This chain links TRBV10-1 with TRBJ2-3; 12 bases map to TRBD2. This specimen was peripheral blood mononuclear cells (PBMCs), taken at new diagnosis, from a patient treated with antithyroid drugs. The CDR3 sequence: CATSTILAGGPDTQYF. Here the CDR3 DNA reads TGCGCCACCTCGACAATTCTAGCGGGAGGGCCGGATACGCAGTATTTT.